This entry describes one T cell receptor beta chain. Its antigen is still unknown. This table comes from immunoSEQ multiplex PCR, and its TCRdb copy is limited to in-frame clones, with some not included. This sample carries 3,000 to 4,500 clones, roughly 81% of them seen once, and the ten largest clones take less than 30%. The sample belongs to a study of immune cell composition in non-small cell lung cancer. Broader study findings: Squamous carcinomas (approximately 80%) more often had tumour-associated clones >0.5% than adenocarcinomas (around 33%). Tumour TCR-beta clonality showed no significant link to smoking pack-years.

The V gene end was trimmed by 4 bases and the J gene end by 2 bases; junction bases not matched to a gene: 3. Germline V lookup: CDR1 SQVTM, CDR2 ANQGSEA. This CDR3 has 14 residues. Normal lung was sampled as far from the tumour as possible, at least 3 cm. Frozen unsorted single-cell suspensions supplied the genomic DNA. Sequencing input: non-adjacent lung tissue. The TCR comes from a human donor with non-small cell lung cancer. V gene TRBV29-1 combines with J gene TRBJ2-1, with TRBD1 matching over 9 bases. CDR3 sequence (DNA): TGCAGCGTTGGACAGGGGGTCACCTACAATGAGCAGTTCTTC. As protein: CSVGQGVTYNEQFF.